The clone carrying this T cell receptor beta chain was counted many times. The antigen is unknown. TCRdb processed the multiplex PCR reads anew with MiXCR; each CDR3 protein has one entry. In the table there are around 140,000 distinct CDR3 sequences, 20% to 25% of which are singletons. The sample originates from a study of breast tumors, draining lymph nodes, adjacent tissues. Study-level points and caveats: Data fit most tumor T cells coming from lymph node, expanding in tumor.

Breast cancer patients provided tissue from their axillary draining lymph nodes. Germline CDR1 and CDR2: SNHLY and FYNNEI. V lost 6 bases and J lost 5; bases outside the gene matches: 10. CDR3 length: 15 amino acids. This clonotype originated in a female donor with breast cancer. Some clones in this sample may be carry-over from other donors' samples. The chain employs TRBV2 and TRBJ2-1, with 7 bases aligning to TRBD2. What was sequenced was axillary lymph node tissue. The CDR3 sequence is CASRPTEGLNNEQFF. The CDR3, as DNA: TGTGCCAGCAGGCCGACAGAGGGACTAAACAATGAGCAGTTCTTC.